This T cell receptor (beta chain) was documented in a study of CD8 T cells in ankylosing spondylitis. About this clonotype itself: The antigen is not known. The junction does not match germline at one end; this may be a read error.

Germline V lookup: CDR1 SSHAT, CDR2 FNYEAQ (reference sequence). The CDR3 is made up of 14 amino acids. In making TCR beta libraries, quantitative 5'-RACE with molecular barcodes was used. TCRdb re-called the 5' RACE reads with MiXCR, one entry per CDR3 protein. The data contain more than 650,000 distinct CDR3 sequences, 10% to 15% of them singletons. Regarding the study as a whole: Typical of ankylosing spondylitis blood, it appeared, was a TCR beta motif of about eight highly homologous variants. Reportedly, disease-linked clones are significantly enriched in ankylosing spondylitis patients' matched synovial fluid.

The clonotype originates from a male donor with ankylosing spondylitis. Sequences were obtained from blood, either unsorted or a sorted T cell fraction (not recorded which). The V gene is TRBV7-7, the J gene TRBJ2-2, with D tentatively TRBD2 (5 bases). The CDR3 region has the DNA TGTGCTAGCAGCTCTCAGCCGGGAAGCGGGGAGCTGTTTTTT. Protein sequence: CASSSQPGSGELFF.